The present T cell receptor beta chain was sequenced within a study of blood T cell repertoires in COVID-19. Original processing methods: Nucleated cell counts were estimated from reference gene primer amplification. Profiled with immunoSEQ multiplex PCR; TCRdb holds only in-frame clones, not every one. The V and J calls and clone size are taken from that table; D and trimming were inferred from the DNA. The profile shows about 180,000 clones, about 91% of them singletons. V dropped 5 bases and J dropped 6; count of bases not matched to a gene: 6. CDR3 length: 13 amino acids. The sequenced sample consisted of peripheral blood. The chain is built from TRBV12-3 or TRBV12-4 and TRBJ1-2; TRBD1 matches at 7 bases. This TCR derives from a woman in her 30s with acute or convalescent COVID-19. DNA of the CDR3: TGTGCCAGCAGTCAGGGGGGCATCGATGGCTACACCTTC. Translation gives CASSQGGIDGYTF.